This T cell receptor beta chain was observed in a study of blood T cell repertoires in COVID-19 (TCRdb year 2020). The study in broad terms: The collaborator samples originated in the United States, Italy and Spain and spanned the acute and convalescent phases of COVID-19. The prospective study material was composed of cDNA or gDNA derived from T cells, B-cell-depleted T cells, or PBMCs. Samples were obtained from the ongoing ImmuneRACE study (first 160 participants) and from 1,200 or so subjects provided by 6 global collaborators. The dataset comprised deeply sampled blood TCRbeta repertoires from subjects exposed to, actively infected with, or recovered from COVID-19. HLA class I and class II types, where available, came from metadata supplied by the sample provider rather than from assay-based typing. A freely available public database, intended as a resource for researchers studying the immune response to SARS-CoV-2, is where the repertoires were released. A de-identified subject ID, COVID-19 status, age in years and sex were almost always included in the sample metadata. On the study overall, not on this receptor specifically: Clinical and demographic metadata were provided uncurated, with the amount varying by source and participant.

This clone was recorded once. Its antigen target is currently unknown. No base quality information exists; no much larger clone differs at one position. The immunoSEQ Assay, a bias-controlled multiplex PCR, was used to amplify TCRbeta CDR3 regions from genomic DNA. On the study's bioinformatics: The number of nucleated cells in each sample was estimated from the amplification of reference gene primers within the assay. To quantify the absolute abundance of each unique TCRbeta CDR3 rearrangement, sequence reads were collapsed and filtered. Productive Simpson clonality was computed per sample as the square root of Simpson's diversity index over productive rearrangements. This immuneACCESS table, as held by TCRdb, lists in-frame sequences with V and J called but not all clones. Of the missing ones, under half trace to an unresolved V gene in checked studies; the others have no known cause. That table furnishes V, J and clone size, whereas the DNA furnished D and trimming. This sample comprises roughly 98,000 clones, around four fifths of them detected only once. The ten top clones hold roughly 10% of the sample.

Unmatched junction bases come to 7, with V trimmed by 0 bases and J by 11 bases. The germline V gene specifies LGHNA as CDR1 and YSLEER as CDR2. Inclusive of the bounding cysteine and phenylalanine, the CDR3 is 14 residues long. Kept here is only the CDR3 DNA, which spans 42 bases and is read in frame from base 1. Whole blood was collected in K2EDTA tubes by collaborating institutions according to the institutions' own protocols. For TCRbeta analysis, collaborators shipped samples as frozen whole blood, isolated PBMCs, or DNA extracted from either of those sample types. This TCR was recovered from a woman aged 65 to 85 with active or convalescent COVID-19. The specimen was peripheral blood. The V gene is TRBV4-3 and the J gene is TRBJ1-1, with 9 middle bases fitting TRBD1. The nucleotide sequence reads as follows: TGCGCCAGCAGCCAAGATCCGGGGACAGGGAAGGCTTTCTTT. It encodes CASSQDPGTGKAFF.